This T cell receptor beta chain was recovered during a study of shared clonotypes between healthy human individuals. The method was immunoSEQ multiplex PCR; TCRdb's version includes in-frame clones alone and lacks a portion of them. The sample has millions of clones; about 92% are singletons. The germline gives CDR1 MGHDK, CDR2 SYGVNS. This CDR3 contains 11 residues. V shed 5 bases and J shed 9 bases, with 8 bases lying between them. The genes are TRBV25-1 and TRBJ2-1, with D possibly TRBD1 on 6 matching bases. This clonotype was obtained from a man aged 18-30 years in good health. Sequences were obtained from naive CD4+ T cells sorted from blood. As to subset: CD45RA+ positively selected. CDR3 coding DNA: TGTGCCAGCAGTATCAGGGGTGAGCAGTTCTTC. Its translation: CASSIRGEQFF.